These 27 T cell receptor beta chains originate from one sample sequenced in a study of response to subunit inactivated influenza vaccine. TCRdb re-analysed the RT-PCR reads in MiXCR, keeping a single row per CDR3 protein. The sample yields around 580,000 distinct CDR3 sequences, about 14% seen once. The sequencing used PBMCs from blood, collected about 13 days after vaccination. The receptors were sampled from a man aged 50-59 years who received an inactivated influenza vaccine.

This clonotype has ten or more counts. The chain recombines TRBV11-1 with TRBJ1-2; D perhaps matches TRBD1 (5 bases). Trimming took 5 bases from V and 3 from J, leaving 10 bases between them. Germline lookup yields CDR1 SGHAT and CDR2 FQDESV (reference sequence). This CDR3 is 13 amino acids long. The CDR3 reads CASSPTADYGYTF. The CDR3 region has the DNA TGTGCCAGCAGCCCGACAGCAGACTATGGCTACACCTTC.

The chain couples TRBV10-3 to TRBJ1-5, with D uncertain. V lost 3 bases, J lost 1 base, and 13 bases lay in between. Germline CDR1 and CDR2: ENHRY and SYGVKD. The CDR3 has 16 residues. The CDR3 DNA is TGTGCCATCAGTGATATTGGGTTCTCGAGCAATCAGCCCCAGCATTTT. It is translated as CAISDIGFSSNQPQHF.

The chain is built from TRBV5-1 and TRBJ1-2; 9 bases are a match to TRBD1. The CDR3 loop spans 14 amino acids. CDR1 and CDR2 (germline): SGHRS, YFSETQ. The ends lost 4 bases at V and 4 bases at J; junction bases unmatched: 5. Written as DNA, the CDR3 is TGCGCCAGCAGCGTGGGACAGGGTAGCTATGGCTACACCTTC. It is translated as CASSVGQGSYGYTF.

This clonotype was recorded at least ten times. This chain connects TRBV12-3 or TRBV12-4 to TRBJ1-1; D gene uncertain. The CDR3 totals 13 residues. V dropped 3 bases and J dropped 1 base, with 6 bases sitting between them. The CDR3 loop reads CASSFNGNTEAFF. The CDR3 DNA is TGTGCCAGCAGTTTTAACGGGAACACTGAAGCTTTCTTT.

The chain joins TRBV18 to TRBJ1-4; maybe TRBD1 (6 bases). Trimming took 2 bases from V and 8 from J, leaving 21 bases between them. Germline CDR1 and CDR2: KGHSH and LQKENI. The length of the CDR3 is 17 residues. CDR3 protein: CASSPSPLTGREEKLFF. The CDR3 bases are TGTGCCAGCTCACCATCGCCCCTTACAGGGAGGGAAGAAAAACTGTTTTTT.

This clonotype was seen a few times. The V gene is TRBV5-1, the J gene TRBJ2-7, with D unresolved. CDR3 length: 13 amino acids. Looked up from germline, CDR1 is SGHRS and CDR2 is YFSETQ. With 4 bases removed from V and 4 bases from J, the gap between germline ends came to 12 bases. CDR3 sequence (DNA): TGCGCCAGCAGCATCTCCTTTAGGTACGAGCAGTACTTC. Translation gives CASSISFRYEQYF. Full variable domain (missing parts from reference TRBV5-1 and TRBJ2-7): KAGVTQTPRYLIKTRGQQVTLSCSPISGHRSVSWYQQTPGQGLQFLFEYFSETQRNKGNFPGRFSGRQFSNSRSEMNVSTLELGDSALYLCASSISFRYEQYFGPGTRLTVT.

This clonotype appeared a few times. J is TRBJ2-2 and V is TRBV12-3 or TRBV12-4; no firm D call. CDR3 length equals 12 residues. The V end was cut by 7 bases, the J end by 6 bases, with 9 bases between. The CDR3 loop is CASKAGAGELFF. CDR3 sequence (DNA): TGTGCCAGCAAGGCAGGCGCCGGGGAGCTGTTTTTT.

The chain links TRBV7-9 to TRBJ1-4; D not resolved. The CDR3 has 13 residues. Germline loops: CDR1 SEHNR, CDR2 FQNEAQ (reference sequence). The V end was cut by 1 base, the J end by 7 bases, with 7 bases between. For the CDR3, the DNA is TGTGCCAGCAGCTTAGTAGGACCTGAAAAACTGTTTTTT. It codes for CASSLVGPEKLFF.

This clonotype has a handful of counts. The gene calls are TRBV2 and TRBJ2-4, with a possible D match to TRBD2 (6 bases). The CDR3 extends over 18 amino acids. V gave up 1 base and J gave up 5 bases, with 21 bases separating them. Germline V gene data show CDR1 as SNHLY and CDR2 as FYNNEI. Written as DNA, the CDR3 is TGTGCCAGCAGTGAAGTTGAGGTCACAACTTGGAGGGAAAACATTCAGTACTTC. Its protein product is CASSEVEVTTWRENIQYF.

This clonotype was counted at least ten times. CDR3: CASSVGEVDNEQFF. The DNA for the CDR3 is TGTGCCAGCAGCGTCGGAGAAGTCGACAATGAGCAGTTCTTC. The V call is TRBV11-1, the J call TRBJ2-1; D gene unclear. The V gene's germline CDR1 is SGHAT and CDR2 FQDESV (reference sequence). The CDR3 runs 14 residues. The V and J ends lost 5 bases and 5 bases respectively, with 13 bases between them.

There are a few counts of this clonotype. The gene calls are TRBV5-6 and TRBJ2-5; TRBD1 is a possible D gene (7 bases). The CDR3 has 12 amino acids. Trimming removed 5 bases at V and 6 bases at J, with 11 bases between. Germline assignment: CDR1 SGHDT and CDR2 YYEEEE. The CDR3, as DNA: TGTGCCAGCAGGACAGGGAGGAAGACCCAGTACTTC. Translating it yields CASRTGRKTQYF.

This clonotype was recorded a few times. The chain is built from TRBV7-8 and TRBJ2-2; TRBD2 is a possible D gene (7 bases). This CDR3 spans 17 amino acids. Germline V CDR1 and CDR2: SGHVS, FQNEAQ. V shed 5 bases and J shed 5 bases, with 21 bases lying between them. The CDR3 here is CASSPRLRGQRTGELFF. The CDR3 DNA sequence: TGTGCCAGCAGCCCTAGGTTGCGGGGGCAAAGGACCGGGGAGCTGTTTTTT.

The sample holds a few counts of this clonotype. The chain couples TRBV12-3 or TRBV12-4 to TRBJ2-5, with D tentatively TRBD1 (6 bases). CDR3 length: 15 residues. Deletions cut 1 base from V and 2 bases from J, with 11 bases between. The CDR3 coding sequence is TGTGCCAGCAGTTTAGTCCAGGGGCGGCAAGAGACCCAGTACTTC. This encodes CASSLVQGRQETQYF.

The rearrangement joins TRBV20-1 to TRBJ1-3, with TRBD1 identical over 9 bases. This CDR3 has 14 residues. The ends lost 2 bases at V and 6 bases at J; junction bases unmatched: 5. CDR1 DFQATT and CDR2 SNEGSKA come from the germline V gene (reference sequence). CDR3 bases: TGCAGTGCTAGAAAACAGGGGGCCTTAAACACCATATATTTT. This translates into CSARKQGALNTIYF.

Only a few counts were recorded for this clonotype. The chain employs TRBV5-6 and TRBJ2-5; the match to TRBD2 covers 9 bases. Germline CDR1 SGHDT, CDR2 YYEEEE. Trimming took 4 bases from V and 4 from J; bases not matched to a gene: 5. The CDR3 runs 14 residues. This CDR3 reads CASSPIAGVETQYF. As DNA, the CDR3 is TGTGCCAGCAGCCCGATAGCGGGAGTAGAGACCCAGTACTTC. Full variable domain (missing parts from reference TRBV5-6 and TRBJ2-5): DAGVTQSPTHLIKTRGQQVTLRCSPKSGHDTVSWYQQALGQGPQFIFQYYEEEERQRGNFPDRFSGHQFPNYSSELNVNALLLGDSALYLCASSPIAGVETQYFGPGTRLLVL.

The chain joins TRBV24-1 to TRBJ2-7; D gene uncertain. This CDR3 region has 12 residues. Trimming took off 0 bases at V and 4 bases at J, with 3 bases between the two ends. In germline, CDR1 is KGHDR, CDR2 SFDVKD. CDR3 nucleotide sequence: TGTGCCACCAGTGATTTGGGGTACGAGCAGTACTTC. It codes for CATSDLGYEQYF.

This clonotype appeared a single time. The rearrangement links TRBV28 to TRBJ2-1, with 8 nucleotides matching TRBD1. Germline CDR1 and CDR2: MDHEN and SYDVKM. V dropped 5 bases and J dropped 2; count of bases not matched to a gene: 8. The CDR3 spans 16 residues. The chain's CDR3 is CASSVTGQGAYNEQFF. For the CDR3, the DNA is TGTGCCAGCAGTGTTACTGGACAGGGAGCCTACAATGAGCAGTTCTTC. Based on the CDR3 plus reference TRBV28 and TRBJ2-1, the full variable domain is DVKVTQSSRYLVKRTGEKVFLECVQDMDHENMFWYRQDPGLGLRLIYFSYDVKMKEKGDIPEGYSVSREKKERFSLILESASTNQTSMYLCASSVTGQGAYNEQFFGPGTRLTVL.

The chain carries TRBV14 and TRBJ2-7; TRBD2 agrees at 10 bases. V was pared by 4 bases and J by 2 bases, with 8 bases of the junction left unmatched. Per germline, CDR1 SGHDN and CDR2 FVKESK. The CDR3 totals 16 residues. The CDR3 DNA reads TGTGCCAGCAGCCCGCAAGGACTAGCGGCCACCTACGAGCAGTACTTC. It translates to CASSPQGLAATYEQYF.

The V call is TRBV7-8, the J call TRBJ2-5, with D perhaps TRBD1 (6 bases). V lost 4 bases and J lost 4, with 16 bases in between. Germline-derived CDR1 and CDR2 are SGHVS and FQNEAQ. The CDR3 runs 15 residues. The CDR3: CASSSAQGFGETQYF. DNA for the CDR3: TGTGCCAGCAGCTCCGCACAGGGTTTCGGAGAGACCCAGTACTTC. Drawing the rest from reference TRBV7-8 and TRBJ2-5, the complete variable domain is GAGVSQSPRYKVAKRGQDVALRCDPISGHVSLFWYQQALGQGPEFLTYFQNEAQLDKSGLPSDRFFAERPEGSVSTLKIQRTQQEDSAVYLCASSSAQGFGETQYFGPGTRLLVL.

The chain has TRBV2 and TRBJ2-2, with TRBD1 matching 7 bases. V shed 6 bases, J shed 6 bases, and the junction held 10 bases outside the gene matches. CDR1 and CDR2 (germline): SNHLY, FYNNEI. The CDR3 is 15 residues long. CDR3 nucleotides: TGTGCCAGCAGGGCCGGGACAGAGACACCCGGGGAGCTGTTTTTT. It translates to CASRAGTETPGELFF.

This clonotype appeared a few times. The chain couples TRBV6-1 to TRBJ1-5; TRBD1 aligns across 9 bases. Per germline, CDR1 MNHNS and CDR2 SASEGT. The CDR3 covers 15 residues. The V gene end was trimmed by 4 bases and the J gene end by 5 bases; junction bases not matched to a gene: 6. CDR3 sequence: CASSGPGQGYQPQHF. The CDR3 region has the DNA TGTGCCAGCAGTGGTCCGGGACAGGGCTATCAGCCCCAGCATTTT.

The chain joins TRBV3-1 to TRBJ2-1; 9 bases line up with TRBD2. Germline CDR1 LGHDT, CDR2 YNNKEL (reference sequence). This CDR3 has 16 residues. V was pared by 4 bases and J by 7 bases, with 11 bases of the junction left unmatched. The CDR3 region has the DNA TGTGCCAGCAGCCCTATAGGGACTAGCCCTCGGAATGAGCAGTTCTTC. It translates to CASSPIGTSPRNEQFF.

This clonotype was detected a few times. The chain uses TRBV10-3 and TRBJ2-5; 7 nucleotides align to TRBD2. Unmatched junction bases numbered 7, after V lost 0 bases and J lost 0 bases. Germline lookup yields CDR1 ENHRY and CDR2 SYGVKD. This CDR3 contains 17 residues. The CDR3 DNA follows: TGTGCCATCAGTGAGTCTGGCGCGGGGACTAACCAAGAGACCCAGTACTTC. Translating it yields CAISESGAGTNQETQYF.

This clonotype has only a few counts. J is TRBJ2-3 and V is TRBV7-8; D is undetermined. The V end lost 8 bases, the J end lost 1 base, and 1 base lay between the germline ends. Germline V gene sequence: CDR1 SGHVS, CDR2 FQNEAQ. The CDR3 covers 10 residues. The CDR3 DNA is TGTGCCAGCGGCACAGATACGCAGTATTTT. Translating it yields CASGTDTQYF.

The sample holds one count of this clonotype. The genes are TRBV20-1 and TRBJ2-7, with D maybe TRBD1 (5 bases). The CDR3 sequence is 14 residues long. V lost 0 bases and J lost 3, with 12 bases in between. Looked up from germline, CDR1 is DFQATT and CDR2 is SNEGSKA (reference sequence). The DNA for the CDR3 is TGCAGTGCTAGAGATTCGAAGGGGTACTACGAGCAGTACTTC. It encodes CSARDSKGYYEQYF.

This clonotype was seen many times. The V call is TRBV12-3 or TRBV12-4, the J call TRBJ2-7; D is ambiguous. This CDR3 comprises 13 residues. Trimming stripped 3 bases from V and 5 bases from J, with 11 bases between. DNA for the CDR3: TGTGCCAGCAGTTTTTCTACTGGGGACGAGCAGTACTTC. It encodes CASSFSTGDEQYF.

The chain carries TRBV27 and TRBJ2-5, with D perhaps matching TRBD2 (5 bases). The V and J ends lost 6 bases and 4 bases respectively, with 18 bases between them. Germline V CDR1 and CDR2: MNHEY, SMNVEV (reference sequence). This CDR3 has 15 residues. In DNA form, the CDR3 reads TGTGCCAGCAGCCCGGGTCCGGGAAGTGGAGAGACCCAGTACTTC. This gives the protein CASSPGPGSGETQYF.